Sequencing of this T cell receptor (beta chain) was carried out in a study of T cells in Graves' hyperthyroidism and ophthalmopathy. This clonotype occurred once. A clone one base away is much larger, so this may be a read error. CDR3 length equals 17 residues. Germline trimming cut 4 bases from V and 2 bases from J; bases unmatched to any gene: 10. Germline assignment: CDR1 LGHDT and CDR2 YNNKEL (reference sequence). Authors of the study amplified TCR beta CDR3 regions from RNA transcripts. The HTBI primer set served for first-round RT-PCR of the TCR CDR3. TCRdb re-called the multiplex PCR reads through MiXCR, storing one row per CDR3 protein. The table shows 500,000 or so distinct CDR3 sequences, with about 16% occurring only once.

The TCR comes from a woman aged 25 to 39 with Graves' ophthalmopathy. Sequencing input: blood. The chain is built from TRBV3-1 and TRBJ2-2; 7 bases align to TRBD1. The chain's CDR3 is CASSLKARQGNTGELFF. The CDR3 DNA sequence: TGTGCCAGCAGCCTAAAAGCGAGACAGGGTAACACCGGGGAGCTGTTTTTT. Full variable domain (missing parts from reference TRBV3-1 and TRBJ2-2): DTAVSQTPKYLVTQMGNDKSIKCEQNLGHDTMYWYKQDSKKFLKIMFSYNNKELIINETVPNRFSPKSPDKAHLNLHINSLELGDSAVYFCASSLKARQGNTGELFFGEGSRLTVL.